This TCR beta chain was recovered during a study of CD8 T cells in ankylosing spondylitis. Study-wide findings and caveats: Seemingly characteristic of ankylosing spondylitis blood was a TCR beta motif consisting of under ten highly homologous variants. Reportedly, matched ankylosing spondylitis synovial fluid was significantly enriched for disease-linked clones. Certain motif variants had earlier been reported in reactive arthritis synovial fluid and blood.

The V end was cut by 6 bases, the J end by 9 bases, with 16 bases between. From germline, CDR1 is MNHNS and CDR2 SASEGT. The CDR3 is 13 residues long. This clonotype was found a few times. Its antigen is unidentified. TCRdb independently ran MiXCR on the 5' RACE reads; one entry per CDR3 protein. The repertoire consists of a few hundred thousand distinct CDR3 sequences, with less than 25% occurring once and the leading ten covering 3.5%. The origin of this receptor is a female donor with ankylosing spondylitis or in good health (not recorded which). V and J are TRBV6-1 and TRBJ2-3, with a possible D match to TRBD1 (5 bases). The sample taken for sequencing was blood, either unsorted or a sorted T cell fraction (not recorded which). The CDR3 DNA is TGTGCCAGCAGGCAAAAGGGGATGGGGACGCAGTATTTT. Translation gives CASRQKGMGTQYF.